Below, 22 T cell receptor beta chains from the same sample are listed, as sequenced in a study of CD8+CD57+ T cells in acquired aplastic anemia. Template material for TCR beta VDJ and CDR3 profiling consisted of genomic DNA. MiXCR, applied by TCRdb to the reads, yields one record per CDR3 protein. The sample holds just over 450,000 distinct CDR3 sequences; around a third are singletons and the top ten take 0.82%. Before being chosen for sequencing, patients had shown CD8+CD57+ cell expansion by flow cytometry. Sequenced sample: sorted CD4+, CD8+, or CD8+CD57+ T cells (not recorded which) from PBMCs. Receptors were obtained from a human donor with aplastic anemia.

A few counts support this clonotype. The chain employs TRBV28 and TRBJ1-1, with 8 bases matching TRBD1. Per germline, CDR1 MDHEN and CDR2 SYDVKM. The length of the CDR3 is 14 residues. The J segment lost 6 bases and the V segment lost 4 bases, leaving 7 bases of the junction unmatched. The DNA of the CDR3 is TGTGCCAGCAGTTCGACAGGGGAGAGGGCTGAAGCTTTCTTT. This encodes CASSSTGERAEAFF.

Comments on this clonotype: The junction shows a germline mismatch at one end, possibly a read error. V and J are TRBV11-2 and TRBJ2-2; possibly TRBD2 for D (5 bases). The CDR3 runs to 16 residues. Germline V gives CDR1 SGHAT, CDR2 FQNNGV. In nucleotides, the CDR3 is TGTGCCAGCAGGTCCCGGCAGGAAACGAACACCGGGGAGCCGTTTTTT. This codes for CASRSRQETNTGEPFF.

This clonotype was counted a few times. The CDR3, as DNA: TGTGCCAGCAGCTTAGATCCACAAACAGGGCCCTTAGCCAAAAACATTCAGTACTTC. Residues: CASSLDPQTGPLAKNIQYF. The V call is TRBV11-2, the J call TRBJ2-4; possible D gene TRBD1, 6 bases. Trimming pared 0 bases from V and 0 bases from J, leaving 18 bases between. There are 19 residues in the CDR3. Germline-derived CDR1 and CDR2 are SGHAT and FQNNGV.

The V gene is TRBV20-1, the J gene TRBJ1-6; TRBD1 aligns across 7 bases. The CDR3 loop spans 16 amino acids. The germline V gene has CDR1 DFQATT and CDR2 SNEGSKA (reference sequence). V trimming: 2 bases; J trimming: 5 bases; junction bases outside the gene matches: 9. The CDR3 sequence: CSARPDRDSNNSPLHF. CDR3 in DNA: TGCAGTGCTAGACCTGACCGGGACAGCAATAATTCACCCCTCCACTTT.

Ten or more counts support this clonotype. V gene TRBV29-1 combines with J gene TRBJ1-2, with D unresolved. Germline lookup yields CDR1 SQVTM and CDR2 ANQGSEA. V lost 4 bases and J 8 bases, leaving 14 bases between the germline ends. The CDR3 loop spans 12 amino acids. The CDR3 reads CSVGKRTSGYTF. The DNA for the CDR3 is TGCAGCGTTGGAAAAAGGACTTCGGGCTACACCTTC.

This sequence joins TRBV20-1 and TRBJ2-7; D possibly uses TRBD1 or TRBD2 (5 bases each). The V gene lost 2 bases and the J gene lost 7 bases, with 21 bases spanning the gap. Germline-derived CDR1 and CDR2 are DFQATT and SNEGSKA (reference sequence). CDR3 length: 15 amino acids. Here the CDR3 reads CSARLSTEGRREQYF. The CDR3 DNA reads TGCAGTGCTAGACTTTCAACCGAGGGGCGTCGTGAGCAGTACTTC.

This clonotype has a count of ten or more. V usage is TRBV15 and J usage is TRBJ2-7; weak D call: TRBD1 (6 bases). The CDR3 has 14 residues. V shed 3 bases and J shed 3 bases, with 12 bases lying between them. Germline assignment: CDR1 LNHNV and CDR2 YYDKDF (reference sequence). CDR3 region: CATSSPGTIYEQYF. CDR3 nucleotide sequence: TGTGCCACCAGCAGTCCCGGGACAATCTACGAGCAGTACTTC. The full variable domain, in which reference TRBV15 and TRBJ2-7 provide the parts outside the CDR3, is DAMVIQNPRYQVTQFGKPVTLSCSQTLNHNVMYWYQQKSSQAPKLLFHYYDKDFNNEADTPDNFQSRRPNTSFCFLDIRSPGLGDTAMYLCATSSPGTIYEQYFGPGTRLTVT.

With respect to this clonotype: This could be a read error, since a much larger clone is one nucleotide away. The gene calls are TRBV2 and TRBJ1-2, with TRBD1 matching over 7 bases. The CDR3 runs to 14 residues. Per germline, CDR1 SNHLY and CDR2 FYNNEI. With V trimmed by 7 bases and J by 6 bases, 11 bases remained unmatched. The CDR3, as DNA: TGTGCCAGCATCTTAAGGCAGGGGGTCAATGGCTACACCTTC. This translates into CASILRQGVNGYTF.

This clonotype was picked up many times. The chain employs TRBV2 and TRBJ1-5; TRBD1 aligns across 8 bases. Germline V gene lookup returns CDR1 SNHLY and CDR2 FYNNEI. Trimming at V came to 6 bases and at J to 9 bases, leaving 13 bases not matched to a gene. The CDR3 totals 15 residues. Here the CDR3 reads CASRPGTGVFWPQHF. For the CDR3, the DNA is TGTGCCAGCAGGCCCGGGACAGGTGTTTTCTGGCCCCAGCATTTT.

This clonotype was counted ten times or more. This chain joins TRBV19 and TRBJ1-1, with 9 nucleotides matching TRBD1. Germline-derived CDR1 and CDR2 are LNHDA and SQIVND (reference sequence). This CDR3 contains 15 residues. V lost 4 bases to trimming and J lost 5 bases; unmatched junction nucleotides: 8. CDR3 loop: CASSKQQGAITEAFF. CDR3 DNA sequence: TGTGCCAGTAGTAAACAACAGGGGGCGATAACTGAAGCTTTCTTT.

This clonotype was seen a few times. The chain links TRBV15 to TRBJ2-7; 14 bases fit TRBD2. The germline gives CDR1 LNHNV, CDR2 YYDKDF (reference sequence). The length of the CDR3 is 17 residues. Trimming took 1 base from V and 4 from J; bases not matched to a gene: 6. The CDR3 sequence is CATSRARGTSGGYEQYF. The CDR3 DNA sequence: TGTGCCACCAGCAGAGCTCGCGGGACTAGCGGGGGTTACGAGCAGTACTTC.

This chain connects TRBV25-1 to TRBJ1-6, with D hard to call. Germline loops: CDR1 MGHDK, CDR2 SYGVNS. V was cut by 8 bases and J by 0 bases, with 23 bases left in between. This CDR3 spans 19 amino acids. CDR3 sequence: CASSPSPQTVNSYNSPLHF. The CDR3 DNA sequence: TGTGCCAGCTCACCATCTCCTCAGACGGTGAACTCCTATAATTCACCCCTCCACTTT. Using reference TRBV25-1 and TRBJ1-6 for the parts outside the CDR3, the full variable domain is EADIYQTPRYLVIGTGKKITLECSQTMGHDKMYWYQQDPGMELHLIHYSYGVNSTEKGDLSSESTVSRIRTEHFPLTLESARPSHTSQYLCASSPSPQTVNSYNSPLHFGNGTRLTVT.

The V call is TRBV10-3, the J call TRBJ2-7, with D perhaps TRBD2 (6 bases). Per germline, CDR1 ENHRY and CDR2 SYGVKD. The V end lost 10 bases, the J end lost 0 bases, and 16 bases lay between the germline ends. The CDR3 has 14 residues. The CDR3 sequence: CASRWGGTSYEQYF. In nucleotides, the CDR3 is TGTGCCAGTCGTTGGGGCGGGACCTCCTACGAGCAGTACTTC.

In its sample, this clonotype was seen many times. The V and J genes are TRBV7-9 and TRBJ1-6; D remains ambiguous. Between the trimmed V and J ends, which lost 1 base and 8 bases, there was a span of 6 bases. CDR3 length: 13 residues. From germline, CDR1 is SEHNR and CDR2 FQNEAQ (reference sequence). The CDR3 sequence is CASSLVVDSPLHF. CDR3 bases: TGTGCCAGCAGCTTAGTTGTAGATTCACCCCTCCACTTT.

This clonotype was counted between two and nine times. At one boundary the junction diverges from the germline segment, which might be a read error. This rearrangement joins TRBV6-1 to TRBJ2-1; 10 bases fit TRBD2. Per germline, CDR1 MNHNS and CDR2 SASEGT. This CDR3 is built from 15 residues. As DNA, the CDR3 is TGTGCCAGCAGTCAGAGCGGGGGGGCCGCGGATGAGCAGTTCTTT. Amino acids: CASSQSGGAADEQFF.

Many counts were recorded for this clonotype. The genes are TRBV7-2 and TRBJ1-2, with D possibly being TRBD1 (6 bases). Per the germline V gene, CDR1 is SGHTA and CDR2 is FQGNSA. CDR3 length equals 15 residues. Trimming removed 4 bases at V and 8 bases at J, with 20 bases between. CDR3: CASSYSGQPGKGYTF. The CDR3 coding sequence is TGTGCCAGCAGCTATAGCGGACAGCCGGGAAAAGGCTACACCTTC.

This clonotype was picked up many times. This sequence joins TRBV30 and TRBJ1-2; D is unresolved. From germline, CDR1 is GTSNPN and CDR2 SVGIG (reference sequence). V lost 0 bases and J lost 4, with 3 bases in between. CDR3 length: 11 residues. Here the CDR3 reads CAWSVLYGYTF. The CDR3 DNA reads TGTGCCTGGAGTGTACTCTATGGCTACACCTTC.

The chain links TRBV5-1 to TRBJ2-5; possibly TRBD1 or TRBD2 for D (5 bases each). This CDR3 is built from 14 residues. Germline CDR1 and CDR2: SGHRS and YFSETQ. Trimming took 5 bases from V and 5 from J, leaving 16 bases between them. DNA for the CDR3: TGCGCCAGCAGTCCTGGGGGAGTGAGGGAGACCCAGTACTTC. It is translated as CASSPGGVRETQYF. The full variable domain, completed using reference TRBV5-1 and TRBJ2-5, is KAGVTQTPRYLIKTRGQQVTLSCSPISGHRSVSWYQQTPGQGLQFLFEYFSETQRNKGNFPGRFSGRQFSNSRSEMNVSTLELGDSALYLCASSPGGVRETQYFGPGTRLLVL.

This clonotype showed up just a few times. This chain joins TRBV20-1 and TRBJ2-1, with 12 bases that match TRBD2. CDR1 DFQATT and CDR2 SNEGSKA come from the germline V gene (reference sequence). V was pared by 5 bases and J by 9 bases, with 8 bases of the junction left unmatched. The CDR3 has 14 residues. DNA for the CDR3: TGCAGTGCTTCTGGACTAGCGGGACTGGGTGAGCAGTTCTTC. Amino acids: CSASGLAGLGEQFF.

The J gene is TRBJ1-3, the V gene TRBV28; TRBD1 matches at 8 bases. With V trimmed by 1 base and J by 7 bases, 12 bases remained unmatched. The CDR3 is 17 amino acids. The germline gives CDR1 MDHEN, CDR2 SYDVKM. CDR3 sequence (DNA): TGTGCCAGCAGTTTATTGTTGGCGGACAGGGCGGAGAACACCATATATTTT. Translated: CASSLLLADRAENTIYF.

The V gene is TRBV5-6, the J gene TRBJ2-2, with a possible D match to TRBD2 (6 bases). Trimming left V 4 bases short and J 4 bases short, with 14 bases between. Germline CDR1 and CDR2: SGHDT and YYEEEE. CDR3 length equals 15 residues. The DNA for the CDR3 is TGTGCCAGCAGCCTGCCGGGACTGGCCACCGGGGAGCTGTTTTTT. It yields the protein CASSLPGLATGELFF.

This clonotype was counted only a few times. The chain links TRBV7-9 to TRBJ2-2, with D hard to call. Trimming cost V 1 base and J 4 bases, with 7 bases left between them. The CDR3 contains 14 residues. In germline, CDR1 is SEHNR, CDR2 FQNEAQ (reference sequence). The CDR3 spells CASSLVDATGELFF. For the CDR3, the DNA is TGTGCCAGCAGCTTAGTTGATGCCACCGGGGAGCTGTTTTTT.